The 12 T cell receptor beta chains below were found in one sample sequenced in a study of T cell responses to AZD1222 COVID-19 vaccine. Generated by immunoSEQ multiplex PCR, the TCRdb table keeps only in-frame clones and is missing some. Here the sample spans 140,000 or so clones, about 92% being singletons. The sequencing here drew on peripheral blood, taken on day 0 of AZD1222 vaccination. These receptors came from an adult in good health.

CDR3 sequence (DNA): TGTGCCAGCAGAAAGACAGGGAAATATGGCTACACCTTC. Protein product: CASRKTGKYGYTF. V usage is TRBV27 and J usage is TRBJ1-2; 7 nucleotides match TRBD1. The V and J ends lost 6 bases and 5 bases, in that order; junction bases with no gene match: 6. CDR3 length: 13 amino acids. Germline CDR1 reads MNHEY; CDR2 reads SMNVEV (reference sequence).

This chain's CDR3 is CASSFGDRENYGYTF. In DNA form, the CDR3 reads TGTGCCAGCAGCTTTGGGGACAGAGAAAACTATGGCTACACCTTC. V is TRBV12-1 and J is TRBJ1-2; TRBD1 reflects the table's D call only, with no check against the DNA. TRBV12-1 represents a pseudogene. The CDR3 has 15 residues.

The table lists this clone with a count of one. The chain is built from TRBV28 and TRBJ1-2, with D possibly TRBD1 on 6 matching bases. V gave up 5 bases and J gave up 7 bases, with 20 bases separating them. The V gene's germline CDR1 is MDHEN and CDR2 SYDVKM. The CDR3 totals 15 residues. Here the CDR3 DNA reads TGTGCCAGCAGTCTAGCCCAGATACAGGGTTTTGGCTACACCTTC. Its translation is CASSLAQIQGFGYTF.

This chain connects TRBV3-1 (or the pseudogene TRBV3-2) to TRBJ2-5; no clear D gene. This CDR3 is 14 amino acids long. The V gene's germline CDR1 is LGHDT and CDR2 YNNKEL (reference sequence). V was shortened by 1 base and J by 7 bases, with 13 bases between the two germline ends. For the CDR3, the DNA is TGTGCCAGCAGCCAAGTGTCGCGGTTGGGGACCCAGTACTTC. Translating it yields CASSQVSRLGTQYF.

The chain links TRBV7-6 to TRBJ1-1; tentatively, D is TRBD1 (5 bases). Trimming cost V 4 bases and J 5 bases, with 17 bases left between them. This CDR3 spans 15 amino acids. Germline V gene lookup returns CDR1 SGHVS and CDR2 FNYEAQ. The CDR3 is CASSSGGWSGTEAFF. CDR3 coding DNA: TGTGCCAGCAGCTCGGGGGGGTGGAGTGGAACTGAAGCTTTCTTT.

This clone appeared once. The chain combines TRBV10-3 with TRBJ1-1, with D possibly being TRBD1 (5 bases). This CDR3 is 14 amino acids long. Germline V CDR1 and CDR2: ENHRY, SYGVKD. The germline V and J ends were trimmed by 6 bases and 0 bases, with 11 bases remaining between them. The CDR3 here is CAISRQKLNTEAFF. CDR3 DNA: TGTGCCATCAGCCGACAGAAACTGAACACTGAAGCTTTCTTT.

The chain joins TRBV19 to TRBJ1-3; 7 nucleotides align to TRBD1. Germline V CDR1 and CDR2: LNHDA, SQIVND (reference sequence). This CDR3 has 14 amino acids. V lost 1 base, J lost 7 bases, and 4 bases stayed unmatched. Here the CDR3 reads CASSIARQGNTIYF. The CDR3 DNA follows: TGTGCCAGTAGTATAGCCCGACAGGGCAACACCATATATTTT.

The genes are TRBV27 and TRBJ1-4; 7 bases line up with TRBD1. V gave up 2 bases and J gave up 0 bases; unmatched junction bases: 9. Germline assignment: CDR1 MNHEY and CDR2 SMNVEV (reference sequence). The CDR3 length is 18 residues. The CDR3 nucleotides are TGTGCCAGCAGTTTAGCCGGGACAGCTTCTACAACTAATGAAAAACTGTTTTTT. Translation gives CASSLAGTASTTNEKLFF.

The gene calls are TRBV7-2 and TRBJ1-2, with 10 bases lining up with TRBD1. Germline V gene sequence: CDR1 SGHTA, CDR2 FQGNSA. The CDR3 sequence is 14 residues long. The V segment lost 3 bases and the J segment 8 bases; nucleotides outside the gene matches: 6. Written as DNA, the CDR3 is TGTGCCAGCAGCTTGGGACCGGGACAGGGGGGCTACACCTTC. Translation: CASSLGPGQGGYTF.

This chain connects TRBV7-2 to TRBJ1-5, with D unresolved. Germline V gene lookup returns CDR1 SGHTA and CDR2 FQGNSA. Trimming took off 3 bases at V and 4 bases at J, with 13 bases between the two ends. The CDR3 is made up of 15 amino acids. CDR3 sequence (DNA): TGTGCCAGCAGCTTCCCGGGAAGGCTTAATCAGCCCCAGCATTTT. Its protein is CASSFPGRLNQPQHF.

The V and J genes are TRBV28 and TRBJ2-3; 14 bases are a match to TRBD2. The germline gives CDR1 MDHEN, CDR2 SYDVKM. V lost 1 base, J lost 4 bases, and 4 bases stayed unmatched. This CDR3 is 17 amino acids long. The CDR3 loop is CASSLLGTSGGPDTQYF. CDR3 DNA: TGTGCCAGCAGTTTATTGGGGACTAGCGGGGGCCCAGATACGCAGTATTTT. The variable domain in full, with the rest retrieved from reference TRBV28 and TRBJ2-3, is DVKVTQSSRYLVKRTGEKVFLECVQDMDHENMFWYRQDPGLGLRLIYFSYDVKMKEKGDIPEGYSVSREKKERFSLILESASTNQTSMYLCASSLLGTSGGPDTQYFGPGTRLTVL.

The chain has TRBV18 and TRBJ1-2; D remains unclear. V was pared by 2 bases and J by 4 bases, with 17 bases between. Germline-derived CDR1 and CDR2 are KGHSH and LQKENI. CDR3 length equals 16 residues. CDR3 DNA sequence: TGTGCCAGCTCACCAGAGGAGTTACTGAAATTCTATGGCTACACCTTC. Its translation is CASSPEELLKFYGYTF.